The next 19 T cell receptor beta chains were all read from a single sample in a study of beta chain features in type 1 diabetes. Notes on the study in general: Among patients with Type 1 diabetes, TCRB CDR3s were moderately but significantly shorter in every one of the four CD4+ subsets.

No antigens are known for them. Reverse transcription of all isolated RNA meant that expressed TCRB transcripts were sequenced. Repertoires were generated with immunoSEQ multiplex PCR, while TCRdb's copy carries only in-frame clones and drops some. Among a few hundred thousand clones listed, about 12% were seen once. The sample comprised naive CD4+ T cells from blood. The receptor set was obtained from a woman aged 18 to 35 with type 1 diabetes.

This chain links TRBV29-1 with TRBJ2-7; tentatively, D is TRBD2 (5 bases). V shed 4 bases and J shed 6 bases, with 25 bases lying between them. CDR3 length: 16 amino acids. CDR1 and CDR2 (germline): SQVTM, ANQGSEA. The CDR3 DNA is TGCAGCGTTGTAGGCCTTAGGAGTAACGGGATGGGCGAGCAGTACTTC. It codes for CSVVGLRSNGMGEQYF.

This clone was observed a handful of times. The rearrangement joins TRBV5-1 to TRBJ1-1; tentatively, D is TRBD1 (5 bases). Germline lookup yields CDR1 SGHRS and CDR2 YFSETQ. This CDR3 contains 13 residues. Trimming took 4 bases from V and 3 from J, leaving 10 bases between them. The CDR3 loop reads CASSREGYTEAFF. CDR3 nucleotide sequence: TGCGCCAGCAGCCGGGAGGGGTACACTGAAGCTTTCTTT.

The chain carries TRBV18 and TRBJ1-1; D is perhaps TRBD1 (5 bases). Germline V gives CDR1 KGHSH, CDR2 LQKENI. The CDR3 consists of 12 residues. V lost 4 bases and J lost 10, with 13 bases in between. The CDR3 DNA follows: TGTGCCAGCTCACTTTCCAGGGCAAGAGCTTTCTTT. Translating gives CASSLSRARAFF.

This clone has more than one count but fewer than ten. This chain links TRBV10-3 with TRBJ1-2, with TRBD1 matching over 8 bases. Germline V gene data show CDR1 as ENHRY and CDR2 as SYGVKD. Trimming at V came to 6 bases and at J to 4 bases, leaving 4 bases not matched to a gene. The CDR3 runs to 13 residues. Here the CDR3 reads CAISDRGGYGYTF. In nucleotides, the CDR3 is TGTGCCATCAGCGACAGGGGAGGCTATGGCTACACCTTC.

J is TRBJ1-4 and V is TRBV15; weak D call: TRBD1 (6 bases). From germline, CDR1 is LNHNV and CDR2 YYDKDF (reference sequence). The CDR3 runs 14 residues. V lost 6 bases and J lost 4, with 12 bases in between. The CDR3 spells CATRTGQINEKLFF. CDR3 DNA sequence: TGTGCCACCAGAACCGGACAGATTAATGAAAAACTGTTTTTT.

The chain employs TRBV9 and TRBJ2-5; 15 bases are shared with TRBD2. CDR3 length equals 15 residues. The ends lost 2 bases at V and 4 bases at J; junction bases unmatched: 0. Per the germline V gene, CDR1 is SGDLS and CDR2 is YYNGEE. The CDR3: CASSVGLAGGETQYF. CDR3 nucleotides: TGTGCCAGCAGCGTGGGACTAGCGGGGGGAGAGACCCAGTACTTC.

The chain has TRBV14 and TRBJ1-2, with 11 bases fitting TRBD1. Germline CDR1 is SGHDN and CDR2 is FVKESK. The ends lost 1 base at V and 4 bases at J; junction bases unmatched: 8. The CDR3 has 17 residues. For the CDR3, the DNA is TGTGCCAGCAGCCAAGGGGACAGGGGGAAGGAACGCTATGGCTACACCTTC. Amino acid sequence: CASSQGDRGKERYGYTF.

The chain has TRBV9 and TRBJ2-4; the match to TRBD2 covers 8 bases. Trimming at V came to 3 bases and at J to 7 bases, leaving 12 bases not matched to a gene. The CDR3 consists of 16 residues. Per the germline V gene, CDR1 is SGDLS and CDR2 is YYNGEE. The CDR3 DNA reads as TGTGCCAGCAGCGCAGGACACGGGACTAGTGGGAACATTCAGTACTTC. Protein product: CASSAGHGTSGNIQYF.

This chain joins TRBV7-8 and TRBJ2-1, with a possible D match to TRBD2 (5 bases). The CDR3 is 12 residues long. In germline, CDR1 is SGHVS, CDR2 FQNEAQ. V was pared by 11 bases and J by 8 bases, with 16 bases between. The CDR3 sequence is CAHSPPGYEQFF. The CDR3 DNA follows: TGTGCCCATAGCCCTCCGGGATATGAGCAGTTCTTC. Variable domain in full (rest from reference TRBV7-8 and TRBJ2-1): GAGVSQSPRYKVAKRGQDVALRCDPISGHVSLFWYQQALGQGPEFLTYFQNEAQLDKSGLPSDRFFAERPEGSVSTLKIQRTQQEDSAVYLCAHSPPGYEQFFGPGTRLTVL.

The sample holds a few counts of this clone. The CDR3 loop reads CASSTREDQPQHF. The CDR3 nucleotides read TGTGCCAGTAGTACCCGCGAAGATCAGCCCCAGCATTTT. The rearrangement links TRBV19 to TRBJ1-5; D remains ambiguous. Trimming took off 4 bases at V and 5 bases at J, with 9 bases between the two ends. The germline V gene has CDR1 LNHDA and CDR2 SQIVND (reference sequence). The length of the CDR3 is 13 residues. Complete variable domain (other parts from reference TRBV19 and TRBJ1-5): DGGITQSPKYLFRKEGQNVTLSCEQNLNHDAMYWYRQDPGQGLRLIYYSQIVNDFQKGDIAEGYSVSREKKESFPLTVTSAQKNPTAFYLCASSTREDQPQHFGDGTRLSIL.

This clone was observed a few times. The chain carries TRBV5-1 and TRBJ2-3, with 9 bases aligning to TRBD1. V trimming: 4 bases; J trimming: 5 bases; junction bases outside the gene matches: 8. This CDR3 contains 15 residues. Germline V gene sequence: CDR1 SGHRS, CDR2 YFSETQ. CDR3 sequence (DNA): TGCGCCAGCAGCAGTCCGACAGGGGGAAAAGATACGCAGTATTTT. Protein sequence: CASSSPTGGKDTQYF. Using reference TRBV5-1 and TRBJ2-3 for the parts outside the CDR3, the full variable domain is KAGVTQTPRYLIKTRGQQVTLSCSPISGHRSVSWYQQTPGQGLQFLFEYFSETQRNKGNFPGRFSGRQFSNSRSEMNVSTLELGDSALYLCASSSPTGGKDTQYFGPGTRLTVL.

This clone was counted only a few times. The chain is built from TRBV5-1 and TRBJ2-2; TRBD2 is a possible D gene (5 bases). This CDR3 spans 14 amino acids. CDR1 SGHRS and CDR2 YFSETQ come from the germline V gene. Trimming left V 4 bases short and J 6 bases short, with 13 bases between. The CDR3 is CASSPGPGAGELFF. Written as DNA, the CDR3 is TGCGCCAGCAGCCCAGGCCCCGGGGCCGGGGAGCTGTTTTTT.

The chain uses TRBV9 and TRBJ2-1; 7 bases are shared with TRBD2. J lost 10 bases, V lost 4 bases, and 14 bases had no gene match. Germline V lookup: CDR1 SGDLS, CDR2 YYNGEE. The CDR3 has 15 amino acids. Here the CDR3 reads CASSPSGVVSHEQFF. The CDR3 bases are TGTGCCAGCAGCCCGAGCGGGGTGGTATCTCACGAGCAGTTCTTC.

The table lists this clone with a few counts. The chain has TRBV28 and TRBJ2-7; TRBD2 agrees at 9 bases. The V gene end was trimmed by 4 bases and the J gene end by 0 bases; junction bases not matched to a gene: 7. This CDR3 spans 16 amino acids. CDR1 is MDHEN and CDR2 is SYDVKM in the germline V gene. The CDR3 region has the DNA TGTGCCAGCAGTTCACCGACTAGCGGAAGCTCCTACGAGCAGTACTTC. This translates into CASSSPTSGSSYEQYF.

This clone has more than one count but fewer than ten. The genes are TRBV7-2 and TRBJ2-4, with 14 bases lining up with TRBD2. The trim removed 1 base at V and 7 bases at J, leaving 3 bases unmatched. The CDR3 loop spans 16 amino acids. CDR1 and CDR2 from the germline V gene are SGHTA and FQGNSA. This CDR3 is CASSLGLAGGRNIQYF. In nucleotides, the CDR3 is TGTGCCAGCAGCTTAGGACTAGCGGGGGGGCGGAACATTCAGTACTTC.

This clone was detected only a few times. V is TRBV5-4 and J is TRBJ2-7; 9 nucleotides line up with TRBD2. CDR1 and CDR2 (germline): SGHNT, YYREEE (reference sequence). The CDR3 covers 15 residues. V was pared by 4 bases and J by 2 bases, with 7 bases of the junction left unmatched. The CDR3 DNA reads TGTGCCAGCAGCCCAGCGGGGGGCCCTACCTACGAGCAGTACTTC. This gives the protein CASSPAGGPTYEQYF.

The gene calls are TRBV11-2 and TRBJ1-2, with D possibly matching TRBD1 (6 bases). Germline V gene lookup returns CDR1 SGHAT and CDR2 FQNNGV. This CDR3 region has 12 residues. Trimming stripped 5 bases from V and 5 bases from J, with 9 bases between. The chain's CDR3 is CASSTGMYGYTF. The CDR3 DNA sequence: TGTGCCAGCAGCACAGGGATGTATGGCTACACCTTC.

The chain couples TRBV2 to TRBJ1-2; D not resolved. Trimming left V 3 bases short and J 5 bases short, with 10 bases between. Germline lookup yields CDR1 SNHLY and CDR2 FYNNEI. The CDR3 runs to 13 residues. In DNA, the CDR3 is TGTGCCAGCAGTGACTTCTTAGAATATGGCTACACCTTC. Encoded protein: CASSDFLEYGYTF.

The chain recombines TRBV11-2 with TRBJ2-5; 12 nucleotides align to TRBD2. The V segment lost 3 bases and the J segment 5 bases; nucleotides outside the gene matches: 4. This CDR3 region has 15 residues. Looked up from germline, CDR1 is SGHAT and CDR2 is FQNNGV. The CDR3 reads CASSFLAGGGETQYF. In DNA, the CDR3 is TGTGCCAGCAGCTTCCTAGCGGGAGGGGGGGAGACCCAGTACTTC.